These 15 T cell receptor beta chains originate from one sample sequenced in a study of T cell repertoires and leukemia-associated antigens. TCRdb itself ran the 5' RACE reads through MiXCR, one entry per CDR3 protein. The table records around 12,000 distinct CDR3 sequences, roughly 39% of them present only once. These receptors have no identified antigens. The source material was CD3+ T cells sorted from blood and cultured. All receptors derive from a female donor in good health.

This chain's CDR3 is CAIKRGNEQFF. CDR3 bases: TGTGCCATCAAGCGGGGCAATGAGCAGTTCTTC. V gene TRBV10-3 combines with J gene TRBJ2-1, with 7 bases lining up with TRBD2. This CDR3 comprises 11 residues. The J segment lost 6 bases and the V segment lost 7 bases, leaving 0 bases of the junction unmatched. Germline V gene lookup returns CDR1 ENHRY and CDR2 SYGVKD.

The chain has TRBV6-5 and TRBJ2-7; no firm D call. Germline CDR1 reads MNHEY; CDR2 reads SVGAGI. The CDR3 extends over 15 amino acids. Trimming pared 5 bases from V and 4 bases from J, leaving 18 bases between. The CDR3 loop is CASSLTQTEPYEQYF. The DNA of the CDR3 is TGTGCCAGCAGTCTCACTCAGACCGAGCCTTACGAGCAGTACTTC.

This clonotype qualifies as medium-sized. The chain has TRBV4-1 and TRBJ1-5; a possible D gene is TRBD1 (6 bases). CDR1 is MGHRA, CDR2 YSYEKL, per germline. This CDR3 region has 18 residues. Trimming left V 4 bases short and J 6 bases short, with 25 bases between. The chain's CDR3 is CASSPTLRTLKGGQPQHF. The DNA for the CDR3 is TGCGCCAGCAGCCCAACCCTCCGGACCCTCAAGGGGGGTCAGCCCCAGCATTTT.

This rearrangement joins TRBV24-1 to TRBJ2-1; D may be TRBD2 (6 bases). CDR1 and CDR2 from the germline V gene are KGHDR and SFDVKD. The CDR3 has 16 residues. V shed 4 bases and J shed 0 bases, with 12 bases lying between them. CDR3: CATSEMGLDSYNEQFF. The CDR3 nucleotides read TGTGCCACCAGTGAGATGGGACTGGACTCCTACAATGAGCAGTTCTTC.

A remark on this clonotype: At one of its ends the junction is not consistent with the germline gene, which may arise from a read error. This chain joins TRBV5-8 and TRBJ2-3; 12 positions match TRBD2. The V gene's germline CDR1 is SGHTS and CDR2 YDEGEE. The CDR3 runs 20 residues. The CDR3 here is CASSLDIPGTSGLSTNTQYF. CDR3 DNA: TGTGCCAGCAGCCTGGACATCCCCGGGACTAGCGGGTTAAGCACAAATACGCAGTATTTT.

This clonotype is classed as medium-sized. The rearrangement uses TRBV10-3 and TRBJ2-1, with D perhaps matching TRBD2 (5 bases). Trimming removed 11 bases from V and 7 bases from J, with 30 bases in between. The CDR3 has 17 residues. From germline, CDR1 is ENHRY and CDR2 SYGVKD. CDR3 loop: CAVTGSRAAPLGNEQFF. For the CDR3, the DNA is TGTGCCGTCACGGGATCCCGGGCGGCCCCTCTGGGAAATGAGCAGTTCTTC.

This rearrangement joins TRBV5-1 to TRBJ1-2; 8 bases align to TRBD1. The CDR3 has 15 amino acids. The V gene's germline CDR1 is SGHRS and CDR2 YFSETQ. V gave up 5 bases and J gave up 0 bases; unmatched junction bases: 6. The CDR3 loop is CASRPQDRANYGYTF. The CDR3 nucleotides read TGCGCCAGCAGACCCCAGGACAGGGCTAACTATGGCTACACCTTC. Combining the CDR3 with reference TRBV5-1 and TRBJ1-2 gives the whole variable domain KAGVTQTPRYLIKTRGQQVTLSCSPISGHRSVSWYQQTPGQGLQFLFEYFSETQRNKGNFPGRFSGRQFSNSRSEMNVSTLELGDSALYLCASRPQDRANYGYTFGSGTRLTVV.

The rearrangement links TRBV5-1 to TRBJ2-3; weak D call: TRBD1 (6 bases). The ends were cut back, 5 bases at V and 0 bases at J, with 22 bases in the middle. There are 18 residues in the CDR3. Germline-derived CDR1 and CDR2 are SGHRS and YFSETQ. CDR3 sequence (DNA): TGCGCCAGCAGTTACGGTCAGGGGACATTTTCTAGCACAGATACGCAGTATTTT. Its translation: CASSYGQGTFSSTDTQYF.

This sequence joins TRBV12-3 or TRBV12-4 and TRBJ1-2; 9 bases align to TRBD1. V shed 3 bases, J shed 5 bases, and the junction held 1 base outside the gene matches. The CDR3 runs 13 residues. CDR3 sequence: CASSLGQGYGYTF. CDR3 DNA sequence: TGTGCCAGCAGTTTGGGACAGGGTTATGGCTACACCTTC.

Relative to its sample, this clonotype is medium-sized. The chain links TRBV5-1 to TRBJ2-2, with D perhaps matching TRBD1 (6 bases). The V end lost 4 bases, the J end lost 1 base, and 11 bases lay between the germline ends. This CDR3 spans 15 amino acids. Germline lookup yields CDR1 SGHRS and CDR2 YFSETQ. CDR3 DNA: TGCGCCAGCAGCCGACAGGTTGGGAACACCGGGGAGCTGTTTTTT. Translation gives CASSRQVGNTGELFF.

Note on this clonotype: A junction end diverges from the germline sequence, so it may reflect a read error. This chain joins TRBV6-4 and TRBJ2-2, with D possibly being TRBD2 (6 bases). The CDR3 runs 15 residues. Germline CDR1 reads MRHNA; CDR2 reads SNTAGT. In DNA form, the CDR3 reads TGTGCCAGCAGTAACGGAATAGGCGACGGCGGGGAGCCGTTTTTT. Residues: CASSNGIGDGGEPFF.

This clonotype was observed a handful of times. A read error may produce the germline difference seen at one junction end. This chain links TRBV12-3 or TRBV12-4 with TRBJ2-2; 9 positions match TRBD1. The CDR3 length is 16 residues. CDR3 nucleotide sequence: TGTGCTAGCAGTTTATTAGGGGACAGGGACACCGGGGAGCTGTTTTTT. It yields the protein CASSLLGDRDTGELFF.

This clonotype came up many times. V gene TRBV7-8 combines with J gene TRBJ1-2, with TRBD1 as a possible D gene (5 bases). V lost 1 base, J lost 4 bases, and 13 bases lay in between. The CDR3 has 15 residues. Looked up from germline, CDR1 is SGHVS and CDR2 is FQNEAQ. The CDR3 reads CASSLGGAESYGYTF. As DNA, the CDR3 is TGTGCCAGCAGCTTAGGAGGGGCGGAGTCCTATGGCTACACCTTC.

The chain links TRBV7-9 to TRBJ1-2, with D uncertain. V was trimmed by 1 base and J by 6 bases, leaving 9 bases between them. Germline V gene lookup returns CDR1 SEHNR and CDR2 FQNEAQ (reference sequence). This CDR3 is built from 13 residues. The CDR3 reads CASSLVAANGYTF. CDR3 DNA sequence: TGTGCCAGCAGCTTAGTGGCAGCTAATGGCTACACCTTC.

CDR3: CASRVLAGYNEQFF. CDR3 bases: TGCGCCAGCAGGGTACTAGCGGGATACAATGAGCAGTTCTTC. The rearrangement uses TRBV5-1 and TRBJ2-1, with 10 bases matching TRBD2. Per the germline V gene, CDR1 is SGHRS and CDR2 is YFSETQ. J was trimmed by 4 bases and V by 5 bases; bases with no gene match: 3. This CDR3 has 14 residues.